This T cell receptor (beta chain) was retrieved from a study of control samples from healthy donors and cancer patients. This clone was observed a single time. Trimming took off 2 bases at V and 8 bases at J, with 7 bases between the two ends. This CDR3 has 13 amino acids. Assay used: immunoSEQ multiplex PCR; TCRdb lists only in-frame clones, some missing. The repertoire has about 160,000 clones, 80% to 95% of them found once; the top ten carry 0.68%. The rearrangement uses TRBV12-3 or TRBV12-4 and TRBJ1-6, with no clear D. This TCR came from a woman younger than 45 in good health. The sequencing sample was made of blood. CDR3 nucleotide sequence: TGTGCCAGCAGTTTATCTCTTCATTCACCCCTCCACTTT. This gives the protein CASSLSLHSPLHF.